These 16 T cell receptor beta chains share one sample of origin, sequenced in a study of T-cell memory formation after mild COVID-19. Each CDR3 protein is one row after TCRdb ran MiXCR on the 5' RACE reads. The sample consists of roughly 410,000 distinct CDR3 sequences, around 24% of them appearing once. What was sequenced was PBMCs or a T cell subset sorted from them (not recorded which). The receptors derive from an adult woman who had mild COVID-19 (a few samples of this study predate the infection). Cell type and time point are not known.

This clonotype was counted between two and nine times. At one end the junction does not follow the germline gene, possibly because of a read error. The chain carries TRBV7-7 and TRBJ2-5; 8 bases fit TRBD2. Per germline, CDR1 SSHAT and CDR2 FNYEAQ (reference sequence). This CDR3 region has 16 residues. CDR3 residues: CASSLAAGLEWETQYF. The CDR3 nucleotides read TGTGCTAGCAGCTTAGCGGCGGGACTAGAGTGGGAGACCCAGTACTTC.

The V gene is TRBV15, the J gene TRBJ1-1; TRBD1 matches 7 bases. V lost 3 bases, J lost 3 bases, and 7 bases stayed unmatched. The CDR3 runs 15 residues. CDR1 is LNHNV and CDR2 is YYDKDF in the germline V gene (reference sequence). The CDR3 nucleotides read TGTGCCACCAGCAGTGGTGGACAGGCGGACACTGAAGCTTTCTTT. Residues: CATSSGGQADTEAFF.

This clonotype was counted at least ten times. This chain connects TRBV5-1 to TRBJ2-3; the match to TRBD1 covers 7 bases. CDR3 length: 14 amino acids. Germline lookup yields CDR1 SGHRS and CDR2 YFSETQ. The V gene end was trimmed by 4 bases and the J gene end by 2 bases; junction bases not matched to a gene: 4. CDR3 amino acids: CASSQGQHTDTQYF. In DNA form, the CDR3 reads TGCGCCAGCAGCCAGGGACAGCACACAGATACGCAGTATTTT.

The chain couples TRBV7-8 to TRBJ2-7, with D uncertain. Trimming shortened V by 3 bases and J by 3 bases, and 12 bases separated the two germline ends. The CDR3 runs 14 residues. Germline assignment: CDR1 SGHVS and CDR2 FQNEAQ. CDR3 DNA sequence: TGTGCCAGCAGCTTCCCCTCAGGATTCTACGAGCAGTACTTC. This encodes CASSFPSGFYEQYF.

This clonotype was observed a handful of times. V gene TRBV12-3 or TRBV12-4 combines with J gene TRBJ1-4; 7 bases line up with TRBD1. CDR3 size: 15 residues. Losses at the gene ends were 6 bases for V and 7 bases for J; bases not matched to a gene: 11. CDR3: CASSEQGSMSEKLFF. In DNA form, the CDR3 reads TGTGCCAGCAGCGAACAGGGGAGCATGAGTGAAAAACTGTTTTTT.

This clonotype was recorded once. The rearrangement joins TRBV30 to TRBJ1-2; D may be TRBD1 (6 bases). V lost 4 bases and J 8 bases, leaving 14 bases between the germline ends. CDR1 is GTSNPN and CDR2 is SVGIG in the germline V gene (reference sequence). The CDR3 is made up of 12 amino acids. The CDR3 sequence: CAWTGAPIGYTF. CDR3 DNA: TGTGCCTGGACAGGGGCCCCTATAGGCTACACCTTC.

J is TRBJ1-2 and V is TRBV3-1, with D possibly TRBD1 on 6 matching bases. Per the germline V gene, CDR1 is LGHDT and CDR2 is YNNKEL (reference sequence). Trimming shortened V by 0 bases and J by 6 bases, and 11 bases separated the two germline ends. This CDR3 comprises 14 residues. The CDR3 spells CASSQEQGNHGYTF. CDR3 sequence (DNA): TGTGCCAGCAGCCAAGAACAGGGTAATCATGGCTACACCTTC.

V and J are TRBV14 and TRBJ2-7; tentatively, D is TRBD1 (6 bases). Germline V CDR1 and CDR2: SGHDN, FVKESK. V was clipped by 4 bases and J by 5 bases, with 12 bases between them. This CDR3 spans 13 amino acids. The CDR3 region is CASSRNQGHEQYF. CDR3 in DNA: TGTGCCAGCAGCCGCAATCAGGGGCACGAGCAGTACTTC. Filled out from reference TRBV14 and TRBJ2-7, the complete variable domain reads EAGVTQFPSHSVIEKGQTVTLRCDPISGHDNLYWYRRVMGKEIKFLLHFVKESKQDESGMPNNRFLAERTGGTYSTLKVQPAELEDSGVYFCASSRNQGHEQYFGPGTRLTVT.

This clonotype has more than one count but fewer than ten. V usage is TRBV5-1 and J usage is TRBJ2-6; D is uncertain. CDR3 size: 15 residues. Trimming cost V 5 bases and J 0 bases, with 9 bases left between them. Germline V gene lookup returns CDR1 SGHRS and CDR2 YFSETQ. CDR3: CASSWASSGANVLTF. The CDR3 region has the DNA TGCGCCAGCAGTTGGGCTAGCTCTGGGGCCAACGTCCTGACTTTC.

This clonotype was detected a few times. The gene calls are TRBV7-9 and TRBJ1-1; D possibly corresponds to TRBD1 (5 bases). CDR1 and CDR2 from the germline V gene are SEHNR and FQNEAQ (reference sequence). The CDR3 is made up of 13 amino acids. With 2 bases removed from V and 6 bases from J, the gap between germline ends came to 10 bases. The CDR3 bases are TGTGCCAGCAGCTTATCAGGGTCCGCTGAAGCTTTCTTT. Encoded protein: CASSLSGSAEAFF.

This clonotype was seen a single time. V usage is TRBV11-2 and J usage is TRBJ2-2; D may be TRBD1 (5 bases). V gave up 5 bases and J gave up 6 bases, with 16 bases separating them. Per the germline V gene, CDR1 is SGHAT and CDR2 is FQNNGV. The CDR3 is 15 amino acids. The CDR3 is CASSVRYQGAGELFF. The CDR3 DNA reads TGTGCCAGCAGCGTACGATACCAGGGCGCCGGGGAGCTGTTTTTT.

This rearrangement joins TRBV5-1 to TRBJ2-1; tentative D call: TRBD2 (5 bases). V was clipped by 1 base and J by 1 base, with 12 bases between them. The CDR3 totals 16 residues. CDR1 is SGHRS, CDR2 YFSETQ, per germline. As DNA, the CDR3 is TGCGCCAGCAGCTTGCTGTACGGGAATTCCTACAATGAGCAGTTCTTC. This translates into CASSLLYGNSYNEQFF.

For the CDR3, the DNA is TGCAGTGCTAGCGGGGTGTCCTACGAGCAGTACTTC. Encoded protein: CSASGVSYEQYF. The chain is built from TRBV20-1 and TRBJ2-7; D is possibly TRBD2 (5 bases). V lost 3 bases and J lost 1, with 7 bases in between. CDR1 and CDR2 from the germline V gene are DFQATT and SNEGSKA (reference sequence). The CDR3 loop spans 12 amino acids.

This clonotype came up a few times. V and J are TRBV3-1 and TRBJ2-5; TRBD2 agrees at 7 bases. The CDR3 covers 16 residues. Germline CDR1 and CDR2: LGHDT and YNNKEL (reference sequence). V lost 0 bases to trimming and J lost 5 bases; unmatched junction nucleotides: 9. The CDR3 DNA reads as TGTGCCAGCAGCCAAGACCCCGGGGGGTGGGGTGAGACCCAGTACTTC. Residues: CASSQDPGGWGETQYF.

The chain is built from TRBV20-1 and TRBJ2-3; 9 positions match TRBD2. Per germline, CDR1 DFQATT and CDR2 SNEGSKA (reference sequence). With V trimmed by 3 bases and J by 3 bases, 7 bases remained unmatched. This CDR3 spans 15 amino acids. CDR3 residues: CSASLTSGATDTQYF. The CDR3 bases are TGCAGTGCTAGCCTGACTAGCGGCGCTACAGATACGCAGTATTTT.

The chain recombines TRBV9 with TRBJ1-2; D ambiguous. The germline V gene encodes CDR1 SGDLS and CDR2 YYNGEE. This CDR3 has 15 amino acids. Trimming took 0 bases from V and 6 from J, leaving 15 bases between them. Here the CDR3 DNA reads TGTGCCAGCAGCGTAGGAGGGTCCCCCAGTAATGGCTACACCTTC. Protein: CASSVGGSPSNGYTF.